The 15 T cell receptor beta chains reported below all come from one sample, sequenced in a study of T cell changes during pregnancy in multiple sclerosis. The data were produced by immunoSEQ multiplex PCR, yet TCRdb's version contains in-frame clones alone and is incomplete. The table shows about 89,000 clones, with 90% to 95% occurring only once. Sample: peripheral blood, taken in the third trimester of pregnancy. These receptor sequences come from a female donor with multiple sclerosis, enrolled in a pregnancy study.

V is TRBV5-1 and J is TRBJ2-1, with 9 nucleotides matching TRBD2. Germline values: CDR1 SGHRS, CDR2 YFSETQ. The CDR3 sequence is 16 residues long. V lost 0 bases, J lost 8 bases, and 9 bases stayed unmatched. CDR3 amino acids: CASSLGGLALFHEQFF. The CDR3 nucleotides read TGCGCCAGCAGCTTGGGGGGACTAGCTTTGTTCCATGAGCAGTTCTTC.

This clone was seen just once. This chain uses TRBV2 with TRBJ2-3, with TRBD1 identical over 10 bases. This CDR3 comprises 15 residues. Germline CDR1 SNHLY, CDR2 FYNNEI. V was pared by 3 bases and J by 6 bases, with 6 bases of the junction left unmatched. CDR3: CASSDGTGAVDTQYF. The CDR3 coding sequence is TGTGCCAGCAGTGACGGGACAGGGGCAGTGGATACGCAGTATTTT. Supplemented by reference TRBV2 and TRBJ2-3, the full variable domain reads EPEVTQTPSHQVTQMGQEVILRCVPISNHLYFYWYRQILGQKVEFLVSFYNNEISEKSEIFDDQFSVERPDGSNFTLKIRSTKLEDSAMYFCASSDGTGAVDTQYFGPGTRLTVL.

The CDR3 coding sequence is TGTGCCTGGAGTTCAGGGCCTACGAACACTGAAGCTTTCTTT. Translating it yields CAWSSGPTNTEAFF. The chain has TRBV30 and TRBJ1-1; possibly TRBD1 for D (5 bases). The CDR3 runs to 14 residues. V was shortened by 2 bases and J by 1 base, with 11 bases between the two germline ends. The germline V gene has CDR1 GTSNPN and CDR2 SVGIG (reference sequence).

This chain connects TRBV5-1 to TRBJ1-1; D call uncertain. This CDR3 is 12 amino acids long. Germline V gene lookup returns CDR1 SGHRS and CDR2 YFSETQ. V was clipped by 6 bases and J by 6 bases, with 12 bases between them. The CDR3 is CASKALEAEAFF. CDR3 in DNA: TGCGCCAGCAAAGCGCTTGAAGCTGAAGCTTTCTTT.

This clone was picked up one time. V usage is TRBV2 and J usage is TRBJ1-3; a possible D gene is TRBD1 (5 bases). Germline values: CDR1 SNHLY, CDR2 FYNNEI. Trimming stripped 4 bases from V and 0 bases from J, with 13 bases between. This CDR3 contains 16 residues. In DNA, the CDR3 is TGTGCCAGCAGTGGACCACAGGAGCTCTCTGGAAACACCATATATTTT. This encodes CASSGPQELSGNTIYF.

In DNA, the CDR3 is TGCAGCGTTGAAGGAGAGGGTAGGCACTCTGGAAACACCATATATTTT. Translated: CSVEGEGRHSGNTIYF. This chain uses TRBV29-1 with TRBJ1-3, with D hard to call. Germline V lookup: CDR1 SQVTM, CDR2 ANQGSEA. The CDR3 runs 16 residues. Trimming stripped 1 base from V and 0 bases from J, with 13 bases between.

The genes are TRBV18 and TRBJ2-5; 12 nucleotides line up with TRBD2. The CDR3 has 18 amino acids. The J segment lost 1 base and the V segment lost 2 bases, leaving 8 bases of the junction unmatched. Germline V gene data show CDR1 as KGHSH and CDR2 as LQKENI. The CDR3 protein is CASSPGGGTSGPQETQYF. The DNA for the CDR3 is TGTGCCAGCTCACCAGGAGGAGGGACTAGCGGGCCCCAAGAGACCCAGTACTTC.

The V call is TRBV7-9, the J call TRBJ2-4; maybe TRBD2 (7 bases). Germline CDR1 reads SEHNR; CDR2 reads FQNEAQ (reference sequence). With 6 bases removed from V and 15 bases from J, the gap between germline ends came to 33 bases. The CDR3 runs 17 residues. In DNA, the CDR3 is TGTGCCAGCAGTTTCGAGGGGGGGGGCGCTGGAAACTGGACCAGGTACTTC. It specifies CASSFEGGGAGNWTRYF.

The chain carries TRBV19 and TRBJ2-2; TRBD2 matches 7 bases. Trimming took 1 base from V and 3 from J; bases not matched to a gene: 5. This CDR3 has 16 residues. Germline CDR1 LNHDA, CDR2 SQIVND (reference sequence). Written as DNA, the CDR3 is TGTGCCAGTAGTATAGCCGGGACTACTTACACCGGGGAGCTGTTTTTT. It translates to CASSIAGTTYTGELFF.

V gene TRBV13 combines with J gene TRBJ2-2; 7 bases match TRBD2. Germline trimming cut 5 bases from V and 4 bases from J; bases unmatched to any gene: 4. The CDR3 has 14 amino acids. Germline-derived CDR1 and CDR2 are PRHDT and FYEKMQ (reference sequence). The CDR3 sequence: CASSTPGGTGELFF. CDR3 in DNA: TGTGCCAGCAGCACTCCGGGGGGCACCGGGGAGCTGTTTTTT.

This clone was seen just once. This rearrangement joins TRBV11-2 to TRBJ1-2; the match to TRBD1 covers 8 bases. J was trimmed by 4 bases and V by 4 bases; bases with no gene match: 5. There are 14 residues in the CDR3. Germline V gene sequence: CDR1 SGHAT, CDR2 FQNNGV. This CDR3 is CASSSGGWGYGYTF. The CDR3 region has the DNA TGTGCCAGCAGCTCAGGGGGCTGGGGCTATGGCTACACCTTC.

A remark on this clone: Other nucleotide sequences from this sample produce the same CDR3. The chain carries TRBV5-1 and TRBJ1-2; tentatively, D is TRBD1 (6 bases). The length of the CDR3 is 13 residues. Germline values: CDR1 SGHRS, CDR2 YFSETQ. V dropped 2 bases and J dropped 2 bases, with 7 bases sitting between them. CDR3: CASSLGTNYGYTF. DNA of the CDR3: TGCGCCAGCAGCTTAGGGACAAACTATGGCTACACCTTC.

This sequence joins TRBV28 and TRBJ2-1; 8 bases align to TRBD2. The CDR3 contains 17 residues. CDR1 MDHEN and CDR2 SYDVKM come from the germline V gene. With V trimmed by 6 bases and J by 0 bases, 10 bases remained unmatched. The CDR3 coding sequence is TGTGCCAGCAGCCCCCCACTAGCGGAAAGCTCCTACAATGAGCAGTTCTTC. Amino acids: CASSPPLAESSYNEQFF.

The chain couples TRBV4-3 to TRBJ1-1, with no clear D. Trimming removed 9 bases at V and 2 bases at J, with 10 bases between. This CDR3 region has 12 residues. Germline loops: CDR1 LGHNA, CDR2 YSLEER. The CDR3 reads CASSRGNTEAFF. For the CDR3, the DNA is TGCGCCAGTTCGCGGGGTAACACTGAAGCTTTCTTT.

V and J are TRBV7-7 and TRBJ2-1; TRBD2 agrees at 7 bases. V was pared by 4 bases and J by 4 bases, with 19 bases of the junction left unmatched. The CDR3 sequence is 19 residues long. Per germline, CDR1 SSHAT and CDR2 FNYEAQ (reference sequence). CDR3 bases: TGTGCCAGCAGCTCCCTCCCGGGGGTGGCTAGCGGAAAATACAATGAGCAGTTCTTC. Translated, it gives CASSSLPGVASGKYNEQFF.